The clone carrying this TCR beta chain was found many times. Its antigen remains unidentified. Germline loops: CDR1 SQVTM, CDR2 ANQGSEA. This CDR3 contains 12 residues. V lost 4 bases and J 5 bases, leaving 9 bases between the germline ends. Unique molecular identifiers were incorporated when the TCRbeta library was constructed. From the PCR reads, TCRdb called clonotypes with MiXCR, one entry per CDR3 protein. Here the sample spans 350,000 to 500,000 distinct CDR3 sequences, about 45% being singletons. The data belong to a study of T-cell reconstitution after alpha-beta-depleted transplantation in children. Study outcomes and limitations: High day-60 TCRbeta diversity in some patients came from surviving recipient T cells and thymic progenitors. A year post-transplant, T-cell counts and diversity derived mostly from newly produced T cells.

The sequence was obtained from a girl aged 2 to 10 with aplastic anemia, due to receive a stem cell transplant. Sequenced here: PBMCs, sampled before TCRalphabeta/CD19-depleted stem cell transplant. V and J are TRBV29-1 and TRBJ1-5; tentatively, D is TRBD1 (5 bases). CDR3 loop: CSVAGTDQPQHF. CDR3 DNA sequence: TGCAGCGTTGCCGGGACGGATCAGCCCCAGCATTTT.